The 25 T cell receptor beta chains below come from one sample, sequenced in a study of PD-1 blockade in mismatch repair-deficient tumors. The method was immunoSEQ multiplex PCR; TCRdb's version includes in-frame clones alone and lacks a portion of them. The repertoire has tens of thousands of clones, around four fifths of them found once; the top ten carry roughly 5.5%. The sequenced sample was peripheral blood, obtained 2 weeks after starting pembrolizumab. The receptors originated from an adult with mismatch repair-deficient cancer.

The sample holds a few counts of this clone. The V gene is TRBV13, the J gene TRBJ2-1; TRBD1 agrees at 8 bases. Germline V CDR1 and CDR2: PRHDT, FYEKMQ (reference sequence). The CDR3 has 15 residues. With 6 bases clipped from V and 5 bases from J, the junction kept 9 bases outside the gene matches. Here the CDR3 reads CASRFRGQGNNEQFF. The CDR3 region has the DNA TGTGCCAGCAGGTTTCGTGGACAGGGAAACAATGAGCAGTTCTTC.

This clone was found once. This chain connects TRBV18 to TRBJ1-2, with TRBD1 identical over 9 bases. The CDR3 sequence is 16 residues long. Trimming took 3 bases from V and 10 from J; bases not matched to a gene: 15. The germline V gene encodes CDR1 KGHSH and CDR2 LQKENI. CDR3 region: CASSPAADRGTYFYTF. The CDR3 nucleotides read TGTGCCAGCTCACCGGCAGCGGACAGGGGTACCTATTTCTACACCTTC.

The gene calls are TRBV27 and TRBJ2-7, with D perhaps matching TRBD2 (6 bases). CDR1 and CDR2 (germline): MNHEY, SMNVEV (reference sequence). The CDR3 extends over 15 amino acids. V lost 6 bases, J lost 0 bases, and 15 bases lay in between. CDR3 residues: CASRRGGPYSYEQYF. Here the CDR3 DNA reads TGTGCCAGCAGAAGAGGAGGGCCGTACTCCTACGAGCAGTACTTC.

DNA for the CDR3: TGTGCCAGCACCACGGGGGTGACAGCCCAAGAGACCCAGTACTTC. Residues: CASTTGVTAQETQYF. V is TRBV5-4 and J is TRBJ2-5; possibly TRBD2 for D (6 bases). CDR3 length: 15 amino acids. Trimming left V 6 bases short and J 1 base short, with 16 bases between. Germline values: CDR1 SGHNT, CDR2 YYREEE (reference sequence).

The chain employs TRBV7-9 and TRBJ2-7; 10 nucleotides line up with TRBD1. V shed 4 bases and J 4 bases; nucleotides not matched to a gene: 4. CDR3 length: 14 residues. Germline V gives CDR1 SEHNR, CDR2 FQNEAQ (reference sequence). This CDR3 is CASSSDRGRYEQYF. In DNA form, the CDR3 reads TGTGCCAGCAGCTCAGACAGGGGGCGGTACGAGCAGTACTTC.

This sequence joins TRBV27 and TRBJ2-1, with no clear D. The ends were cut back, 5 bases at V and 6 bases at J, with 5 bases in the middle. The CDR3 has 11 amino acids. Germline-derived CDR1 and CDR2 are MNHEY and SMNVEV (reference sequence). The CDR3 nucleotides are TGTGCCAGCAGTAACGGCAATGAGCAGTTCTTC. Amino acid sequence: CASSNGNEQFF.

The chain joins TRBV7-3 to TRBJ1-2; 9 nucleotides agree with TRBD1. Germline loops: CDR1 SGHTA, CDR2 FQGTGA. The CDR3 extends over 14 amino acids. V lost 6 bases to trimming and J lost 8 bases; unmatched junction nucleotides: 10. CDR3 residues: CASSSVGQGLGYTF. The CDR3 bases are TGTGCCAGCAGTTCCGTAGGACAGGGGCTAGGCTACACCTTC.

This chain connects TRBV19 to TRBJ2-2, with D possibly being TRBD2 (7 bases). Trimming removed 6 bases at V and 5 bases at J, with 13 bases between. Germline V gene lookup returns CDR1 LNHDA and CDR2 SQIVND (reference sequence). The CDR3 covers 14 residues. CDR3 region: CASSTGGRTGELFF. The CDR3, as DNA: TGTGCCAGTAGCACCGGGGGGCGAACCGGGGAGCTGTTTTTT.

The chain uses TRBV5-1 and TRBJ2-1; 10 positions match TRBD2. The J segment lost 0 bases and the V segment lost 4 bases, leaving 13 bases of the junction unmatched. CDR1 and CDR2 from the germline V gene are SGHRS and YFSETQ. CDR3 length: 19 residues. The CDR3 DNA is TGCGCCAGCAGCCCGATACCCCTAGCGGGGGACAGCTCCTACAATGAGCAGTTCTTC. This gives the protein CASSPIPLAGDSSYNEQFF.

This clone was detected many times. CDR3 in amino acids: CASRTGLMNTEAFF. The CDR3 DNA is TGTGCCAGCCGGACAGGGCTCATGAACACTGAAGCTTTCTTT. This chain links TRBV5-4 with TRBJ1-1; 8 bases match TRBD1. V shed 7 bases, J shed 0 bases, and the junction held 5 bases outside the gene matches. The CDR3 length is 14 residues. The V gene's germline CDR1 is SGHNT and CDR2 YYREEE (reference sequence).

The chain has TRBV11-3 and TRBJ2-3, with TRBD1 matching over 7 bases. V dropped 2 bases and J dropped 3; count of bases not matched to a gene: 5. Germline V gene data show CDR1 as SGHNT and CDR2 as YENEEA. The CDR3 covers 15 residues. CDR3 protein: CASSLRQGETDTQYF. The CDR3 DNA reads TGTGCCAGCAGCTTAAGACAGGGAGAGACAGATACGCAGTATTTT. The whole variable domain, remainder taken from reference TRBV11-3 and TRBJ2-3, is EAGVVQSPRYKIIEKKQPVAFWCNPISGHNTLYWYLQNLGQGPELLIRYENEEAVDDSQLPKDRFSAERLKGVDSTLKIQPAELGDSAVYLCASSLRQGETDTQYFGPGTRLTVL.

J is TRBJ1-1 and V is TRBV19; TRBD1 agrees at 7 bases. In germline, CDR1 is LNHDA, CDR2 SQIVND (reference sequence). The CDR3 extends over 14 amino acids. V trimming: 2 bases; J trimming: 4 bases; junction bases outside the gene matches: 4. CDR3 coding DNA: TGTGCCAGTAGTATAACGGCAGGGGGCACTGAAGCTTTCTTT. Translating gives CASSITAGGTEAFF.

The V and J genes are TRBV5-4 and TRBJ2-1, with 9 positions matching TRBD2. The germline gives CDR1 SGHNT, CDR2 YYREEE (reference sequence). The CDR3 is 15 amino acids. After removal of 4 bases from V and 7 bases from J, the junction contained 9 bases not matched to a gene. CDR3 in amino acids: CASSRGEREVNEQFF. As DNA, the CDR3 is TGTGCCAGCAGCCGGGGGGAGCGGGAGGTAAATGAGCAGTTCTTC.

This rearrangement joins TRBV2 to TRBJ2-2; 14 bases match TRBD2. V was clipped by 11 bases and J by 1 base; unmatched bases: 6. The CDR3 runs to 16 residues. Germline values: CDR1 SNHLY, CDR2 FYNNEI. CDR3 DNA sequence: TGTGCCGGAGGGACTAGCGGGAGTTGGAACACCGGGGAGCTGTTTTTT. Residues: CAGGTSGSWNTGELFF.

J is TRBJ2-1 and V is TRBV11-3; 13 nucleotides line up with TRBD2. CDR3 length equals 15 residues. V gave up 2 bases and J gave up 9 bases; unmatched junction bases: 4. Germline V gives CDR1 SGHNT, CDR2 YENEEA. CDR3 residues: CASSLPGTSGIEQFF. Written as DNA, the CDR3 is TGTGCCAGCAGCTTACCCGGGACTAGCGGGATTGAGCAGTTCTTC.

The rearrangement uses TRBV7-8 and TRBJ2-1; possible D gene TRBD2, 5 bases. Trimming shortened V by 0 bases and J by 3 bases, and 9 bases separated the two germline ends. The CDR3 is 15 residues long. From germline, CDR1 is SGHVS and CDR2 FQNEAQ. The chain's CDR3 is CASSLAGVGYNEQFF. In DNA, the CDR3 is TGTGCCAGCAGCTTAGCGGGAGTAGGCTACAATGAGCAGTTCTTC.

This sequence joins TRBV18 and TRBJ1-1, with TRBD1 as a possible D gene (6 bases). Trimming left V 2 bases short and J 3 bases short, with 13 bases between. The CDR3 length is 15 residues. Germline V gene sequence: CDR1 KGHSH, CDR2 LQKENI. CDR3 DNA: TGTGCCAGCTCACCAACTCCAGAGGGGGACACTGAAGCTTTCTTT. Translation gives CASSPTPEGDTEAFF.

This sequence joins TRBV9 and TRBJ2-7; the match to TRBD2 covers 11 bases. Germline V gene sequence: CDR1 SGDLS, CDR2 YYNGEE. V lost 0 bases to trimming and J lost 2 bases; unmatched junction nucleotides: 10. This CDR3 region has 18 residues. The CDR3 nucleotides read TGTGCCAGCAGCGTAGCAGCAGGGACTAGCGGAGAGACCTACGAGCAGTACTTC. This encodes CASSVAAGTSGETYEQYF.

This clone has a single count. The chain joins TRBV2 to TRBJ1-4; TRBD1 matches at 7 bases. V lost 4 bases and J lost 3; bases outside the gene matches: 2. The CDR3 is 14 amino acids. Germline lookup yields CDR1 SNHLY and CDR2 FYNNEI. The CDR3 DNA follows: TGTGCCAGCAGTGTTGGACAGGCTAATGAAAAACTGTTTTTT. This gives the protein CASSVGQANEKLFF. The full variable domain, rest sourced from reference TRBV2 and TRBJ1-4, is EPEVTQTPSHQVTQMGQEVILRCVPISNHLYFYWYRQILGQKVEFLVSFYNNEISEKSEIFDDQFSVERPDGSNFTLKIRSTKLEDSAMYFCASSVGQANEKLFFGSGTQLSVL.

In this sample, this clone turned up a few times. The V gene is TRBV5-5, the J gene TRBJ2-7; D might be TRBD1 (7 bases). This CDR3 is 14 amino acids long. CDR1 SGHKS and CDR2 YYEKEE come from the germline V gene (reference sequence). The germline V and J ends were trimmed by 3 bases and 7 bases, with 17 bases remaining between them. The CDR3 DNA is TGTGCCAGCAGCTACTTTGGAGGGGGCGGGGAGCAGTACTTC. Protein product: CASSYFGGGGEQYF.

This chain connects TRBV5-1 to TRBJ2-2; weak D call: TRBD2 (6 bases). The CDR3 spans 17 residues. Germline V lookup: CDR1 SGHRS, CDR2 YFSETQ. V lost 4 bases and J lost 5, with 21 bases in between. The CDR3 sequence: CASSQMGSGVDTGELFF. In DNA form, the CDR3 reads TGCGCCAGCAGCCAAATGGGTAGCGGAGTGGATACCGGGGAGCTGTTTTTT.

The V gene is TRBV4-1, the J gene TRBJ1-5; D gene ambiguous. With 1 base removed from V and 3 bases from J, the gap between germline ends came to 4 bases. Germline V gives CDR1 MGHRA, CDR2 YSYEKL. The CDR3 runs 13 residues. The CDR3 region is CASSQAVNQPQHF. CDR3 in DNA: TGCGCCAGCAGCCAAGCAGTCAATCAGCCCCAGCATTTT.

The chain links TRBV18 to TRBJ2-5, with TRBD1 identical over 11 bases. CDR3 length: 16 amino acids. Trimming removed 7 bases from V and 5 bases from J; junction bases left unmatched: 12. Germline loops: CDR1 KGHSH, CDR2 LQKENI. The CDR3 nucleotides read TGTGCCAGCTACGGACAGGGGGCTGATCGGGGGGAGACCCAGTACTTC. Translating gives CASYGQGADRGETQYF.

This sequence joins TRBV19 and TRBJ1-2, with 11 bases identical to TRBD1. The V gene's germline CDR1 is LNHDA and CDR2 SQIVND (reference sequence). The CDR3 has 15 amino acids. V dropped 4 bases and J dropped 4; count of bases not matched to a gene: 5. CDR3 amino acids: CASSNPGQGGYGYTF. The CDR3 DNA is TGTGCCAGTAGTAACCCGGGACAGGGGGGCTATGGCTACACCTTC.

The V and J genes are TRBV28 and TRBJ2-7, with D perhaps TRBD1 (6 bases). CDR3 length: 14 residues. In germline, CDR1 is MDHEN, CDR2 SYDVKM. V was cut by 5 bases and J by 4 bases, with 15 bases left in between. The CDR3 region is CASSPPGHTYEQYF. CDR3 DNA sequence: TGTGCCAGCAGTCCCCCGGGACATACTTACGAGCAGTACTTC. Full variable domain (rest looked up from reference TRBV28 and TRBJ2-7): DVKVTQSSRYLVKRTGEKVFLECVQDMDHENMFWYRQDPGLGLRLIYFSYDVKMKEKGDIPEGYSVSREKKERFSLILESASTNQTSMYLCASSPPGHTYEQYFGPGTRLTVT.